The clone carrying this TCR beta chain was seen many times. The data are from a study of Graves' ophthalmopathy and Graves' hyperthyroidism. This CDR3 has 13 amino acids. Germline CDR1 reads KGHSH; CDR2 reads LQKENI. The V gene lost 8 bases and the J gene lost 1 base, with 11 bases spanning the gap. RNA transcripts were the source from which TCR beta CDR3 regions were amplified. The first round was an RT-PCR with HTBI primers, and the second round was a multiplex PCR. TCRdb processed the multiplex PCR reads anew with MiXCR; each CDR3 protein has one entry. This sample has roughly 480,000 distinct CDR3 sequences, with roughly an eighth found just once.

The V gene is TRBV18, the J gene TRBJ1-1, with TRBD1 as a possible D gene (6 bases). The sample consisted of blood. The clonotype comes from a woman aged 25 to 39 with Graves' ophthalmopathy. The CDR3 loop reads CASSRTANTEAFF. CDR3 nucleotides: TGTGCCAGCAGCCGGACAGCGAACACTGAAGCTTTCTTT.